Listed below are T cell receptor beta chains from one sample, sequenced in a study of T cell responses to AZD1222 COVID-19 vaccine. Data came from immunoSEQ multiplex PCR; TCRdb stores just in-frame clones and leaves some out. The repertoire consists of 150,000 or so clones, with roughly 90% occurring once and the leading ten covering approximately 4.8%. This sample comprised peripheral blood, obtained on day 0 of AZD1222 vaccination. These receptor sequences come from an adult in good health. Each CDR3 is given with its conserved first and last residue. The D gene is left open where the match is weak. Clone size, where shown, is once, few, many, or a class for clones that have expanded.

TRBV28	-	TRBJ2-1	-	TGTGCCAGCAGTTTTAATTTGGCCAATGAGCAGTTCTTC	CASSFNLANEQFF
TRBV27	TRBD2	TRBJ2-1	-	TGTGCCAGCAGTTTATTCCGGGGGGGGACTAGCTTCTACAATGAGCAGTTCTTC	CASSLFRGGTSFYNEQFF
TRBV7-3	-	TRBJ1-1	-	TGTGCCAGCAGCCGCCAGTCGGGAGTCACTGAAGCTTTCTTT	CASSRQSGVTEAFF
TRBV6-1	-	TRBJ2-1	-	TGTGCCAGCAGTGGGTGGGGCTCGAGCTCCTACAATGAGCAGTTCTTC	CASSGWGSSSYNEQFF
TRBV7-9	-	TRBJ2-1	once	TGTGCCAGCAGCCCCGGGACTCACTCCTACAATGAGCAGTTCTTC	CASSPGTHSYNEQFF
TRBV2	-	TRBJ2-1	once	TGTGCCAGCAGTGAGGTAGATGAGCAGTTCTTC	CASSEVDEQFF
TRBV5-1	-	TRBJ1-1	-	TGCGCCAGCAGCTTGCCCGGGGGCGCGGCTTTCTTT	CASSLPGGAAFF
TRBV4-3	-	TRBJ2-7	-	TGCGCCAGCAGCCAAGATGATCGGGGGCCCTTAGGGGGAGAGCAGTACTTC	CASSQDDRGPLGGEQYF
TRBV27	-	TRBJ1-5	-	TGTGCCAGCAGGGAAGGGGGTGAGGACAGTTTCGATCAGCCCCAGCATTTT	CASREGGEDSFDQPQHF
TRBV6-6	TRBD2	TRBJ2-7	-	TGTGCCAGCAGTCCGGGACTAGCGGGAGGGCCCAGCTCCTACGAGCAGTACTTC	CASSPGLAGGPSSYEQYF
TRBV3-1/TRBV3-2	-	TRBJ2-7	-	TGTGCCAGCAGCCACCATCGCTACGAGCAGTACTTC	CASSHHRYEQYF
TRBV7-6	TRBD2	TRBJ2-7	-	TGTGCCAGCAGCTCCGAGGGGACTAGCTTAATCGAGCAGTACTTC	CASSSEGTSLIEQYF
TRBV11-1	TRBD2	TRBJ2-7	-	TGTGCCAGCAGCTCACGGACTAGCGGGAGTTACGAGCAGTACTTC	CASSSRTSGSYEQYF
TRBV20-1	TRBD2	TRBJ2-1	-	TGCAGTGCTAGTTTGAGTAGCGGGAGTCTGTCGGCCGATGAGCAGTTCTTC	CSASLSSGSLSADEQFF
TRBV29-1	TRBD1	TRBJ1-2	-	TGCAGCGCTGGATGGACAGGGTTTGGCTACACCTTC	CSAGWTGFGYTF
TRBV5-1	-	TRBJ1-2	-	TGCGCCAGCAGCTTGGCCGGGGATGGCTACACCTTC	CASSLAGDGYTF
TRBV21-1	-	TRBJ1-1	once	TGTGCCAGCAGCAATACAGAATTGAACACTGAAGCTTTCTTT	CASSNTELNTEAFF
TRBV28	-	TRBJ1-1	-	TGTGCGCTAAAGACGGGGACTGAAGCTTTCTTT	CALKTGTEAFF
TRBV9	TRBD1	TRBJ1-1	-	TGTGCCAGCAGCGTAGGTGGAGGGGGCAACACTGAAGCTTTCTTT	CASSVGGGGNTEAFF
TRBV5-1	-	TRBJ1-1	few	TGCGCCAGCAGCTTGTCGGGGATTGAAGCTTTCTTT	CASSLSGIEAFF
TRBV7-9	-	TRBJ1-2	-	TGTGCCAGCAGCTTAGCTGAAGGGGGGAACTATGGCTACACCTTC	CASSLAEGGNYGYTF
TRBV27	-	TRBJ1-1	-	TGTGCCAGCAGACCCTTCGGGCAAAACACTGAAGCTTTCTTT	CASRPFGQNTEAFF
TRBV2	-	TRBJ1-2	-	TGTGCCAGCAGTCGAACAGATAACTATGGCTACACCTTC	CASSRTDNYGYTF
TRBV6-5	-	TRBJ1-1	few	TGTGCCAGCAGTTACTCGGGGGGGCAGGCTGAAGCTTTCTTT	CASSYSGGQAEAFF
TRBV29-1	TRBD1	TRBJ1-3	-	TGCAGCGTCCGACAGGGTTTCTCTGGAAACACCATATATTTT	CSVRQGFSGNTIYF
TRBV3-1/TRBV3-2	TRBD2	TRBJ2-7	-	TGTGCCAGCAGCCAAGCCGGTGTGTCGGGAGGATTTTTCCACGAGCAGTACTTC	CASSQAGVSGGFFHEQYF
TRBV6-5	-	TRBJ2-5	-	TGTGCCAGCACCGTGACAGTAATTAGTCGGGAGACCCAGTACTTC	CASTVTVISRETQYF
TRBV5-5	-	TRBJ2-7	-	TGTGCCAGCAGCTTGGTGGGGTCCTACGAGCAGTACTTC	CASSLVGSYEQYF
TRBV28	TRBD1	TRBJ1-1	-	TGTGCCAGCAGCAAATCCCCTAATCGACAGGGAATGAACACTGAAGCTTTCTTT	CASSKSPNRQGMNTEAFF
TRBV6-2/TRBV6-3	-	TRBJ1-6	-	TGTGCCAGCAGTTACTCGGGCAGGGATGATTCACCCCTCCACTTT	CASSYSGRDDSPLHF
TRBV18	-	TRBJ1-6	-	TGTGCCAGCTCACCGAAGTCTGACCGAAATTCACCCCTCCACTTT	CASSPKSDRNSPLHF
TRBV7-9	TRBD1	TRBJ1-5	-	TGTGCCAGCAGCCGGGACAGGGACAATCAGCCCCAGCATTTT	CASSRDRDNQPQHF
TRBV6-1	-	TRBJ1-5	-	TGTGCCAGCAGTGAATTAGGGGGGACGGTTCAGCCCCAGCATTTT	CASSELGGTVQPQHF
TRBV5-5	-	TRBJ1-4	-	TGTGCCAGCGACCCTCTTCTAGGGAATGAAAAACTGTTTTTT	CASDPLLGNEKLFF
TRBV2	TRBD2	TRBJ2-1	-	TGTGCCAGCATAGCGGGGAGCTCCTACAATGAGCAGTTCTTC	CASIAGSSYNEQFF
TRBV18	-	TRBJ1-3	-	TGTGCCAGCTCCGGACTGGGCTCTGGAAACACCATATATTTT	CASSGLGSGNTIYF
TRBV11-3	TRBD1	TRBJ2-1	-	TGTGCCAGCAGCTTGGGGACAGGGGTCACCTACAATGAGCAGTTCTTC	CASSLGTGVTYNEQFF
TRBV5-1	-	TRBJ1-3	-	TGCGCCAGCAGCACAGGACGGAGCTCTGGAAACACCATATATTTT	CASSTGRSSGNTIYF
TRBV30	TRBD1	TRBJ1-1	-	TGTGCCTGGAGTGTCAGGGGGACGGGCACTGAAGCTTTCTTT	CAWSVRGTGTEAFF
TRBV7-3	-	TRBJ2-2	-	TGTGCCAGCAGCTCGAAGGGGGAGCTGTTTTTT	CASSSKGELFF